This T cell receptor (beta chain) originates from a study of CD8+ T cells in alopecia areata. Study information: Oral tofacitinib, 5 to 10 mg twice daily, was given in an open-label trial. Study outcomes and limitations: Tofacitinib significantly lowered scalp clonality and expanded CD8+ clones among the top 100. A single nonresponder leaves the baseline CD8+ expansion link to response uncertain.

The germline V gene has CDR1 SGHTA and CDR2 FQGNSA. V lost 1 base to trimming and J lost 1 base, with 13 bases between them. There are 16 residues in the CDR3. Treatment specified: oral pan-JAK inhibitor, 5-10 mg twice daily. As part of sample collection, lesional scalp punch biopsies and peripheral blood were taken from alopecia areata patients. cDNA reverse transcribed from extracted RNA served as the sequencing template. The repertoire was sequenced with immunoSEQ multiplex PCR; TCRdb's copy has only in-frame clones and lacks some. Of around 160,000 clones listed, around three fifths were seen once; the top ten hold more than 13%. As to this clone: Its antigen is unknown.

The sequence was obtained from a human donor with alopecia areata. Sequenced material: CD4+ T cells sorted from blood, taken at week 24, from a patient treated with tofacitinib. This chain links TRBV7-2 with TRBJ1-1; D call uncertain. CDR3 bases: TGTGCCAGCAGCTTAGACCTCTCGGGATGGAACACTGAAGCTTTCTTT. Translated, it gives CASSLDLSGWNTEAFF.